This is a list of T cell receptor beta chains from one sample in a study of blood T cells in healthy people across ages. TCRdb re-derived calls from the 5' RACE reads in MiXCR, one entry per CDR3 protein. There are roughly 1,100,000 distinct CDR3 sequences in the sample; around 25% occur only once, and around 0.75% lies in the top ten. The same sample was also studied in work on T cells of mothers and their children.

The specimen was blood. The receptors originated from a girl aged 2-10 years in good health. CDR3s include the opening cysteine and the closing phenylalanine or tryptophan. The D gene is left open where the match is weak. Clone sizes are given selectively: once, few, many, or a class where the clone is expanded.

>NA|NA|TRBV28|TRBJ2-7
TGTGCCAGCAGCACCATGGGGGCCCCATATCCCTACGAGCAGTACTTC
CASSTMGAPYPYEQYF
>NA|few|TRBV29-1|TRBJ2-5
TGCAGCGTGTGGTCGACACTCCAAGAGACCCAGTACTTC
CSVWSTLQETQYF
>NA|NA|TRBV5-5|TRBJ1-2
TGTGCCAGCAGCAACGGATCCTTC
CASSNGSF
>NA|few|TRBV12-3/TRBV12-4|TRBJ2-3
TGTGCCAGCAGTTTTGGGGCGGGCTCTTCAGATACGCAGTATTTT
CASSFGAGSSDTQYF
>TRBD2|few|TRBV27|TRBJ2-1
TGTGCCAGCAGTTTATCGTGGGGGGGGTCCTACAATGAGCAGTTCTTC
CASSLSWGGSYNEQFF
>TRBD2|few|TRBV14|TRBJ2-1
TGTGCCAGCAGCCAAGGGGTCTCGGCGGGAGGCCCCATTGAGCAGTTCTTC
CASSQGVSAGGPIEQFF
>NA|NA|TRBV6-5|TRBJ2-1
TGTGCCAGCACCATTGGGAGGGAGCAGTTCTTC
CASTIGREQFF
>NA|NA|TRBV6-5|TRBJ2-7
TGTGCCACCTCTGAGGGGTTTTCCTACGAGCAGTACTTC
CATSEGFSYEQYF
>NA|few|TRBV7-8|TRBJ1-4
TGTGCCAGCAGCTTAGGCGGGGGGCTGAATGAAAAACTGTTTTTT
CASSLGGGLNEKLFF
>TRBD1|once|TRBV7-7|TRBJ2-7
TGTGCTAGCAGCTTAGGGACAGGTCCCAACGAGCAGTACTTC
CASSLGTGPNEQYF
>TRBD2|NA|TRBV4-3|TRBJ2-1
TGCGCCAGCAGCCAAATTCAAAGCGGGGGGAGGTCCTACAATGAGCAGTTCTTC
CASSQIQSGGRSYNEQFF
>NA|NA|TRBV4-3|TRBJ2-3
TGCGCCAGCAGCCAAGATCGTGCAGGGGGCACAGATACGCAGTATTTT
CASSQDRAGGTDTQYF
>NA|once|TRBV12-3/TRBV12-4|TRBJ1-3
TGTGCCAGCAGTGAATCCGTGGGCTCGAGCTCTGGAAACACCATATATTTT
CASSESVGSSSGNTIYF
>TRBD1|few|TRBV20-1|TRBJ1-4
TGCAGTGGGAGAAGGACAGGGGGCAGTCAAAAACTGTTTTTT
CSGRRTGGSQKLFF
>TRBD1|few|TRBV12-3/TRBV12-4|TRBJ2-4
TGTGCCAGCACTGACCCGGGACAGGGTTCCAAAAACATTCAGTACTTC
CASTDPGQGSKNIQYF
>TRBD1|few|TRBV7-8|TRBJ2-5
TGTGCCAGCAGCCCCTCTATGGGACAGGGAAAAGAGACCCAGTACTTC
CASSPSMGQGKETQYF
>NA|few|TRBV7-6|TRBJ2-3
TGTGCCAGCAGCTTAATTCCCGGCAGGGACGATTCAGATACGCAGTATTTT
CASSLIPGRDDSDTQYF
>TRBD2|NA|TRBV20-1|TRBJ2-7
TGCAGTGCTCGCTTAGCCAGCGGGGGATACGAGCAGTACTTC
CSARLASGGYEQYF
>TRBD2|NA|TRBV28|TRBJ2-1
TGTGCCAGCAGTTCAGGACTAGCGGGGAGCTCCTACAATGAGCAGTTCTTC
CASSSGLAGSSYNEQFF
>NA|NA|TRBV7-9|TRBJ2-5
TGTGCCAGCAGCTTAGTTGGGAAAAAAGAGACCCAGTACTTC
CASSLVGKKETQYF
>NA|many|TRBV29-1|TRBJ2-4
TGCAGCGTTGTAGGAGGGGGCGCGGGGATTCAGTACTTC
CSVVGGGAGIQYF
>NA|few|TRBV27|TRBJ2-2
TGTGCCAGCAGGAACGGTCCTACGAACACCGGGGAGCTGTTTTTT
CASRNGPTNTGELFF
>NA|few|TRBV7-9|TRBJ2-7
TGTGCCAGCAGCCCCCTCGGCCCAGGATTCTACGAGCAGTACTTC
CASSPLGPGFYEQYF
>NA|few|TRBV4-3|TRBJ1-1
TGCGCCAGCAGCCAAGAATTGGGAGGCGCTGAAGCTTTCTTT
CASSQELGGAEAFF
>TRBD1|once|TRBV29-1|TRBJ2-1
TGCAGCGTTCCGGGACAGGGCCCACTCGAGCAGTTCTTC
CSVPGQGPLEQFF
>TRBD2|few|TRBV20-1|TRBJ2-5
TGCAGTGCTAGCATTGGGGCTAGCGGGAGAAGGGAGACCCAGTACTTC
CSASIGASGRRETQYF
>NA|few|TRBV19|TRBJ1-3
TGTGCCAGTAGGGGAGCTGGAACCACCATATATTTT
CASRGAGTTIYF
>NA|NA|TRBV14|TRBJ2-1
TGTGCCAGCAGCCCTTCTCCACTACCGCACGATGAGCAGTTCTTC
CASSPSPLPHDEQFF
>NA|few|TRBV6-1|TRBJ1-2
TGTGCCAGCAGTGAAGCTGAGGCCCCTTCCTATGGCTACACCTTC
CASSEAEAPSYGYTF